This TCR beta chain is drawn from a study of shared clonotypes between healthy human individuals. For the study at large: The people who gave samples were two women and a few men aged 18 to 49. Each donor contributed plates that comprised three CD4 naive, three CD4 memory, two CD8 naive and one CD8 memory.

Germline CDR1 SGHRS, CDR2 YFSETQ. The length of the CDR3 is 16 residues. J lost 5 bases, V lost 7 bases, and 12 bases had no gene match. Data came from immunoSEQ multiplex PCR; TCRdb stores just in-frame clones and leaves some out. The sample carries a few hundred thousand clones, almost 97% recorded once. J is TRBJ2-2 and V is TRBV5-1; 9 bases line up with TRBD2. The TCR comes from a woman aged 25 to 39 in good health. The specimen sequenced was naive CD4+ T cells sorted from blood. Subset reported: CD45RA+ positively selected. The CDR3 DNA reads TGCGCCAGCCGCCCCTATAGCGGGAGTGGGACCGGGGAGCTGTTTTTT. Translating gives CASRPYSGSGTGELFF.